This T cell receptor beta chain was identified during a study of monozygotic twins with inflammatory bowel disease. General study results and limits: Among twins, concordant and discordant pairs did not differ in repertoire similarity, possibly from limited power. T cell subtypes that differed could not be told apart.

Eight reactions per sample, run separately, yielded cDNA. Each UMI, carrying a 6-nucleotide sample barcode, came from template switching. With the 5' RACE reads reprocessed, TCRdb shows one record per CDR3 protein and no DNA. This sample contains some 450,000 distinct CDR3 sequences. A word on this clonotype: Its antigen is unknown.

The CDR3 spans 14 residues. CDR1 is DFQATT and CDR2 is SNEGSKA in the germline V gene (reference sequence). The rearrangement uses TRBV20-1 and TRBJ2-3; TCRdb names TRBD1, which stays unverified in the absence of DNA. The sample taken for sequencing was blood. The sequence was obtained from a human donor with ulcerative colitis or Crohn's disease, or a healthy co-twin of an affected twin (not recorded which). The CDR3 reads CSANGGGATDTQYF.